A selection of T cell receptor beta chains follows, all from one sample in a study of blood T cell repertoires in COVID-19. Produced via immunoSEQ multiplex PCR; TCRdb's table is partial and in-frame only. Of about 190,000 clones in the sample, 88% were seen once. The sequenced sample consisted of peripheral blood. These receptor sequences come from a human donor in a cohort sampled during active COVID-19. The CDR3 runs from the conserved cysteine through the conserved F or W. A D gene is named only where the DNA matches it firmly. Clone sizes are given selectively: once, few, many, or a class where the clone is expanded.

>-|TRBV30|TRBJ1-1|TRBD1|14
TGTGCCTGGAGTGCACAGGGGAGCAAAACTGAAGCTTTCTTT
CAWSAQGSKTEAFF
>-|TRBV29-1|TRBJ2-3|TRBD1|18
TGCAGCGTTGAAACCCTCAGGACAGGGGGCTTCGGCACAGATACGCAGTATTTT
CSVETLRTGGFGTDTQYF
>-|TRBV18|TRBJ2-1|TRBD2|17
TGTGCCAGCTCACCAAGATCCTTCGTGGGGGGGGAGTGGGAGCAGTTCTTC
CASSPRSFVGGEWEQFF
>-|TRBV4-3|TRBJ1-2|-|14
TGCGCCAGCAGCCAAGATCTAGAGGAAGGCGGCTACACCTTC
CASSQDLEEGGYTF
>-|TRBV27|TRBJ1-2|-|14
TGTGCCAGCAGTTTAACAGGGACTAACTATGGCTACACCTTC
CASSLTGTNYGYTF
>-|TRBV5-4|TRBJ2-2|TRBD1|16
TGTGCCAGCAGCTTGGAACAGGGGAAGAACACCGGGGAGCTGTTTTTT
CASSLEQGKNTGELFF
>-|TRBV5-1|TRBJ2-1|-|14
TGCGCCAGCAGCTTGGGAGACAGCTACAATGAGCAGTTCTTC
CASSLGDSYNEQFF
>-|TRBV9|TRBJ2-5|TRBD2|16
TGTGCCAGCAGCGTAGCATCGGGACTAGCGGGAGAGACCCAGTACTTC
CASSVASGLAGETQYF
>-|TRBV9|TRBJ2-3|-|13
TGTGCCAGCAGCGTAGGCGGCGGAGGTACGCAGTATTTT
CASSVGGGGTQYF
>-|TRBV30|TRBJ1-6|-|15
TGTGCCTGGAGTGTACGGCGGACTATTAATTCACCCCTCCACTTT
CAWSVRRTINSPLHF
>-|TRBV28|TRBJ2-3|-|12
TGTGCCAGCGGAATCCGCGGAGATACGCAGTATTTT
CASGIRGDTQYF
>-|TRBV6-5|TRBJ1-2|-|14
TGTGCCAGCAGCCGCGGTTGGGGGCAAGATGGCTACACCTTC
CASSRGWGQDGYTF
>-|TRBV4-1|TRBJ1-1|-|15
TGCGCCAGCAGCCCCCCGAACAGGGTAATAACTGAAGCTTTCTTT
CASSPPNRVITEAFF
>-|TRBV19|TRBJ2-7|-|14
TGTGCCAGTAACCAGCCAGGGGACCCCTACGAGCAGTACTTC
CASNQPGDPYEQYF
>-|TRBV4-1|TRBJ2-1|TRBD2|18
TGCGCCAGCAGCCAATTCGTAGCGGGGCGGAACTCCTACAATGAGCAGTTCTTC
CASSQFVAGRNSYNEQFF
>-|TRBV5-6|TRBJ2-3|-|15
TGTGCCAGCAGCTTGGGAGACAGAGTATCGGATACGCAGTATTTT
CASSLGDRVSDTQYF
>-|TRBV18|TRBJ2-1|-|15
TGTGCCAGCTCACCAGTGACGGGGGGCCGGGATGAGCAGTTCTTC
CASSPVTGGRDEQFF
>-|TRBV11-2|TRBJ2-7|TRBD2|16
TGTGCCAGCAGCTTAGGGGTTAGCGGGAATACCTACGAGCAGTACTTC
CASSLGVSGNTYEQYF
>-|TRBV5-1|TRBJ2-1|TRBD2|15
TGCGCCAGCAGCCCGGGACTAGCGATCCCCAATGAGCAGTTCTTC
CASSPGLAIPNEQFF
>-|TRBV5-1|TRBJ2-5|TRBD1|14
TGCGCCAGCAGCCCGGGACAGGGTGGCGAGACCCAGTACTTC
CASSPGQGGETQYF
>-|TRBV7-2|TRBJ2-1|TRBD2|17
TGTGCCAGCAGCTTAAGGACTAGCGGGAGCCCCTACAATGAGCAGTTCTTC
CASSLRTSGSPYNEQFF
>-|TRBV11-2|TRBJ1-2|-|15
TGTGCCAGCAGCTCTAGGGCGGGAAAGGCCCCGGGCTACACCTTC
CASSSRAGKAPGYTF
>-|TRBV3-1/TRBV3-2|TRBJ1-2|TRBD1|15
TGTGCCAGCAGCTTAGGGGGCCCTACCTCCTATGGCTACACCTTC
CASSLGGPTSYGYTF
>-|TRBV4-1|TRBJ1-3|TRBD1|17
TGCGCCAGCAGCCAGTGGGACAGGTTCTTCTCTGGAAACACCATATATTTT
CASSQWDRFFSGNTIYF
>once|TRBV21-1|TRBJ2-1|-|16
TGTGCCAGCAGCAAACTGACAGGTTTCAATTACAATGAGCAGTTCTTC
CASSKLTGFNYNEQFF
>-|TRBV5-1|TRBJ2-1|TRBD2|14
TGCGCCAGCAGCTTGATTAGTCTAGCGGATGAGCAGTTCTTC
CASSLISLADEQFF
>-|TRBV7-2|TRBJ2-1|TRBD2|19
TGTGCCAGCAGCACTCACCTTCCGGGACTAGCGGGGGGGCGCAATGAGCAGTTCTTC
CASSTHLPGLAGGRNEQFF
>-|TRBV2|TRBJ1-5|TRBD1|16
TGTGCCAGCAGTGAATGGACAGGGGTTAGCAATCAGCCCCAGCATTTT
CASSEWTGVSNQPQHF
>-|TRBV5-4|TRBJ2-5|-|14
TGTGCCAGCAGCCCCCCGGGTGGCATGGAGACCCAGTACTTC
CASSPPGGMETQYF
>many|TRBV19|TRBJ2-7|-|13
TGTGCCAGTAGTCCCGGGGATCGATACGAGCAGTACTTC
CASSPGDRYEQYF
>-|TRBV5-1|TRBJ2-5|-|14
TGCGCCAGCAGCTTTGGCGGAGCCCAGGAGACCCAGTACTTC
CASSFGGAQETQYF
>-|TRBV19|TRBJ1-1|TRBD1|16
TGTGCCAGTCTGGGGGACAGGGGGCAAGGGAGCACTGAAGCTTTCTTT
CASLGDRGQGSTEAFF
>-|TRBV5-1|TRBJ2-7|TRBD1|18
TGCGCCAGCAGCGAAAATGGGCTATTGACAGGGGGTAGAGACGAGCAGTACTTC
CASSENGLLTGGRDEQYF
>-|TRBV7-9|TRBJ2-1|TRBD2|15
TGTGCCAGCAGCCCCGCTAGCGGGGGCCGAGATGAGCAGTTCTTC
CASSPASGGRDEQFF
>-|TRBV9|TRBJ2-2|-|15
TGTGCCAGCAGCGTCTCGGGAAGGTTCACCGGGGAGCTGTTTTTT
CASSVSGRFTGELFF
>-|TRBV2|TRBJ2-3|-|15
TGTGCCAGCAGTGGGACAGCAGGGCACACAGATACGCAGTATTTT
CASSGTAGHTDTQYF
>-|TRBV15|TRBJ1-4|TRBD1|17
TGTGCCACCAGCAGAGATCTAAGTGGACAGGGGAATGAAAAACTGTTTTTT
CATSRDLSGQGNEKLFF
>-|TRBV4-3|TRBJ2-2|-|15
TGCGCCAGCAGCCTCGACTCCATGAAGGGGGGGGAGCTGTTTTTT
CASSLDSMKGGELFF
>-|TRBV4-3|TRBJ1-5|-|14
TGCGCCAGCAGCCAAGATTTAGGCAATCAGCCCCAGCATTTT
CASSQDLGNQPQHF
>-|TRBV2|TRBJ2-7|TRBD1|13
TGTGCCAGCAGTGGGGACAGGGGGTACGAGCAGTACTTC
CASSGDRGYEQYF
>-|TRBV7-2|TRBJ2-3|TRBD2|15
TGTGCCAGCAGCTTATCGGGGGGGCCTGGAGATACGCAGTATTTT
CASSLSGGPGDTQYF
>-|TRBV18|TRBJ2-7|TRBD1|14
TGTGCCAGCTCACCATTCGGGACAGCAAACGAGCAGTACTTC
CASSPFGTANEQYF
>once|TRBV15|TRBJ2-1|TRBD1|18
TGTGCCACCAGCAGGGACGCTCCAGGGGGCTTGTCCTACAATGAGCAGTTCTTC
CATSRDAPGGLSYNEQFF
>-|TRBV18|TRBJ1-1|-|14
TGTGCCAGCTCACACAACACAGGCGGGGCTGAAGCTTTCTTT
CASSHNTGGAEAFF
>-|TRBV29-1|TRBJ1-1|TRBD1|11
TGCAGCGTTGTAACAGGGGGTGAAGCTTTCTTT
CSVVTGGEAFF
>-|TRBV29-1|TRBJ2-3|TRBD2|14
TGCAGCGTTGAAATCGGGGGGGCCTTCGATACGCAGTATTTT
CSVEIGGAFDTQYF